This T cell receptor (beta chain) stems from a study of control samples from healthy donors and cancer patients. Sequencing was performed with immunoSEQ multiplex PCR; in TCRdb, only in-frame clones are kept and a portion is missing. The sample has over 45,000 clones, around 90% seen once. The sample consisted of PBMCs. This TCR came from a man aged 35 to 55 with colorectal cancer.

The CDR3, as DNA: TGTGCCAGCAGTTACCGGGACTTTTCTCTTGGGGCTTTCTTT. The encoded protein is CASSYRDFSLGAFF. The chain combines TRBV6-5 with TRBJ1-1; possible D gene TRBD1, 5 bases. This CDR3 has 14 amino acids. The V and J ends lost 2 bases and 11 bases respectively, with 18 bases between them. CDR1 and CDR2 from the germline V gene are MNHEY and SVGAGI.